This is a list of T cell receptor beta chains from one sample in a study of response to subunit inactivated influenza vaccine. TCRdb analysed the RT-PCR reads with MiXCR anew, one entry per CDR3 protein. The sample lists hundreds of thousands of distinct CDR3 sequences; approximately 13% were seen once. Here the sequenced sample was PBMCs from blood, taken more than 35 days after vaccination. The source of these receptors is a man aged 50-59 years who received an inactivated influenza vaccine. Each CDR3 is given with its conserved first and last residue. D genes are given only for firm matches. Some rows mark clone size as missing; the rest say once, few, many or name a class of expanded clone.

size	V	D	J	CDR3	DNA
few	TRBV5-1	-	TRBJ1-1	CASSFEVNTEAFF	TGCGCCAGCAGCTTTGAGGTAAACACTGAAGCTTTCTTT
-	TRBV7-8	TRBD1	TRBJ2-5	CASSLAGQGAETQYF	TGTGCCAGCAGCCTAGCAGGACAGGGGGCTGAGACCCAGTACTTC
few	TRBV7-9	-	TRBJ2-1	CASSFYSASYNEQFF	TGTGCCAGCAGCTTCTATTCCGCTTCCTACAATGAGCAGTTCTTC
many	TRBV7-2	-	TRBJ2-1	CASTPGQSSYNEQFF	TGTGCCAGCACCCCGGGGCAGAGCTCCTACAATGAGCAGTTCTTC
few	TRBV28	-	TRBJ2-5	CASSLGTFQETQYF	TGTGCCAGCAGTTTGGGGACATTCCAAGAGACCCAGTACTTC
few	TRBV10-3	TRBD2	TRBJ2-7	CAISELLAGLEQYF	TGTGCCATCAGTGAACTGCTAGCGGGGTTAGAGCAGTACTTC
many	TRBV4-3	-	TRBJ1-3	CASSRDTNSGNTIYF	TGCGCCAGCAGCCGAGATACAAACTCTGGAAACACCATATATTTT
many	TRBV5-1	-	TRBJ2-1	CASSAGQVYNEQFF	TGCGCCAGCAGCGCTGGGCAGGTTTACAATGAGCAGTTCTTC
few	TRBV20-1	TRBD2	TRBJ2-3	CSAGIRGGYTDTQYF	TGCAGTGCTGGGATTCGCGGGGGGTACACAGATACGCAGTATTTT
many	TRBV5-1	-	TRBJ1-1	CASSPLGESTEAFF	TGCGCCAGCAGCCCCCTGGGCGAGAGTACAGAAGCTTTCTTT
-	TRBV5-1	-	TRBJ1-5	CASSFGPAGDQPQHF	TGCGCCAGCAGCTTCGGACCGGCCGGAGATCAGCCCCAGCATTTT
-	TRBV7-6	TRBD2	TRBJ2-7	CASSLGTSASYEQYF	TGTGCCAGCAGCCTGGGGACTAGCGCCTCCTACGAGCAGTACTTC
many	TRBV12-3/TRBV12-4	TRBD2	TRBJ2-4	CASSPGLADIQYF	TGTGCCAGCAGCCCGGGACTAGCCGACATTCAGTACTTC
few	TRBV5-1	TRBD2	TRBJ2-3	CASSLKGTSSWGTDTQYF	TGCGCCAGCAGCTTAAAGGGGACTAGCAGTTGGGGCACAGATACGCAGTATTTT
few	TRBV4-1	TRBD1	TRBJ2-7	CASSQDIGDRGHYEQYF	TGCGCCAGCAGCCAAGATATAGGGGACAGGGGCCACTACGAGCAGTACTTC
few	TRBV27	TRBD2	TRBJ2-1	CASSLSASGSTYEQFF	TGTGCCAGCAGTTTATCGGCCAGCGGGAGTACCTATGAGCAGTTCTTC
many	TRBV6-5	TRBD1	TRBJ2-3	CASRLLQGVDTDTQYF	TGTGCCAGCAGACTCCTTCAGGGGGTTGACACAGATACGCAGTATTTT
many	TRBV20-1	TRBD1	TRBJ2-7	CSAPRTGTSYEQYF	TGCAGTGCACCCCGGACAGGGACCTCCTACGAGCAGTACTTC
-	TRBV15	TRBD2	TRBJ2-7	CATSSPTSGGTSYEQYF	TGTGCCACCAGCAGCCCGACTAGCGGGGGTACTAGTTACGAGCAGTACTTC
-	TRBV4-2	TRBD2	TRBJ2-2	CASSQDPQRGGFHTGELFF	TGTGCCAGCAGCCAAGACCCACAGCGGGGGGGTTTTCACACCGGGGAGCTGTTTTTT
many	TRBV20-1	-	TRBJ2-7	CSAFSKYEQYF	TGCAGTGCGTTTAGCAAATACGAGCAGTACTTC
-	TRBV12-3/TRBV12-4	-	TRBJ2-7	CASSLGGRQYF	TGTGCCAGCAGTTTAGGCGGCCGGCAGTACTTC
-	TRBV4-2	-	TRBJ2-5	CASSQSQETQYF	TGTGCCAGCAGCCAATCCCAAGAGACCCAGTACTTC
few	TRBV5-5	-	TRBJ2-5	CASSMGRGGETQYF	TGTGCCAGCAGCATGGGACGGGGTGGGGAGACCCAGTACTTC
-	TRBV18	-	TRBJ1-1	CASFSGLRGTEAFF	TGTGCCAGCTTTTCAGGGTTACGGGGGACTGAAGCTTTCTTT
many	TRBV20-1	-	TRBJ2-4	CSAIRGTVGKNIQYF	TGCAGTGCCATTCGGGGGACTGTGGGCAAAAACATTCAGTACTTC
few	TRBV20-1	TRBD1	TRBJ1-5	CSAKTGQPQHF	TGCAGTGCAAAGACAGGGCAGCCCCAGCATTTT
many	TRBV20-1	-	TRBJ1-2	CSARDTDGYTF	TGCAGTGCTAGAGATACAGATGGCTACACCTTC